This section outlines one T cell receptor beta chain sequence together with its context. It has no known antigen specificity. The conserved phenylalanine or tryptophan normally closing the CDR3 is absent here, so this likely arose from a read error. RNA was isolated from bulk unsorted tissue, and RNA quality was assessed with a NanoDrop ND-1000 and an Agilent 2100. Newly diagnosed lung cancer patients without prior chemotherapy who had been admitted for thoracic surgery in China between August and November 2014 were enrolled as donors. Anyone who had undergone radiotherapy or chemotherapy before, or who had another cancer at the same time, was left out of the study. Surgical tissue pieces of about 1-2.3 cm3 were preserved in RNAlater solution and were kept at -80 degrees C until use. Receptors were amplified or captured by multiplex PCR. Instrument on record: Illumina HiSeq 2500. TCRbeta libraries were constructed through three rounds of nested PCR with primers (Table S4) according to protocols modified from ARM-PCR. PCR products of 200-500 bp were gel-excised and purified with the QIAquick gel extraction kit before sequencing. Processing in the source paper ran as follows. Reads were cleaned using Trimmomatic, were merged into complete CDR3 sequences using FLASH, and were assigned to V(D)J germline segments using MiTCR. VDJtools was used to compute clonal diversity as the inverse Simpson's index. A read counted as productive if the sequence was in-frame and lacked a premature stop codon. In-frame beta chains were kept once TCRdb had trimmed the public reads at Q25 with fastp and called clones with MiXCR. Each entry is one CDR3 protein sequence, shown with its most common DNA and genes. The V and J calls shown here were made by TCRdb, not taken from the authors' results. The sample table lists under 100,000 distinct CDR3 sequences, around three fifths of them with a count of one. Roughly 15% of the sample belongs to the ten largest clones.

This record comes from a study of tumor and adjacent non-tumor tissue in lung cancer (dated by TCRdb to 2017 to 2018). A note on the overall study: The cohort included 12 adenocarcinoma, a couple of squamous cell carcinoma and 1 small cell lung cancer patients. The 15 or so patients were aged about 31 to 85 years, included 10 men and 5 women, and had TNM stage I to III disease. Sequencing generated a total of approximately 130 million productive TCRbeta reads, averaging roughly 4.2 million reads per sample. Using bulk TCRbeta repertoires from some 16 lung cancer patients, the study set lung tumor tissue side by side with matched distant non-tumor lung tissue. Over 25 paired specimens, one tumor and one normal lung sample per patient, were profiled by TCRbeta CDR3 sequencing.

Overall results and qualifications from the work: TCR diversity (inverse Simpson) was significantly higher in tumor than in normal lung tissue (431.37 vs 166.20, P = 0.0075, Mann-Whitney U test). With only approximately 16 patients in the cohort, the authors noted that larger samples and more detailed clinical data are needed. The top 100 clones made up a significantly larger cumulative share of the repertoire in normal lung than in tumor tissue. Peripheral blood was not sequenced, so blood TCRbeta repertoires were not examined in the lung cancer patients of the study. The methods do not name the sequencing platform or mention unique molecular identifiers. Significantly higher TCR diversity was found in younger patients, and higher tumor TCR diversity was associated with shorter overall and disease-free survival.

At the junction V is shortened by 5 bases and J by 1 base; bases outside the gene matches: 5. CDR1 and CDR2 are drawn from the germline V gene: SNHLY, FYNNEI. The CDR3 is 15 residues long, counting both termini. CDR3 DNA only is kept here, 45 bases in frame from base 1. This clonotype originated in a man between 65 and 85 years old with non-small cell lung cancer. Rearrangement joined TRBV2 to TRBJ1-5; the central 7 bases match TRBD1. The sequencing sample was made of lung tumor tissue. This receptor carries the CDR3 CASSNRGPSNQPQHS. The DNA sequence reads TGTGCCAGCAGTAACAGGGGACCAAGCAATCAGCCCCAGCATTCG.